The 11 T cell receptor beta chains below come from one sample, sequenced in a study of tumor-infiltrating lymphocytes in glioblastoma multiforme. TCR beta libraries were built from RNA through three nested multiplex PCR rounds using modified ARM-PCR. TCRdb called the multiplex PCR reads again in MiXCR, with one record for every CDR3 protein. The sample holds approximately 20,000 distinct CDR3 sequences, 55% to 70% seen once. The sample taken for sequencing was peripheral blood. The receptors come from a male donor with glioblastoma.

Concerning this clonotype: The missing conserved phenylalanine or tryptophan at the end of this CDR3 makes a read error likely. The genes are TRBV11-2 and TRBJ2-7, with 12 bases lining up with TRBD2. Per germline, CDR1 SGHAT and CDR2 FQNNGV. CDR3 length: 16 residues. The CDR3 region has the DNA TGTGCCAGCAGCTCCTTTCCACTAGCGGGAGGATACGAACAGTACTTA. Translation: CASSSFPLAGGYEQYL.

This clonotype was seen just once. The chain uses TRBV11-2 and TRBJ2-7; D gene unclear. V was clipped by 8 bases and J by 7 bases, with 9 bases between them. The CDR3 is 10 residues long. Germline V CDR1 and CDR2: SGHAT, FQNNGV. The CDR3 sequence: CASLLREQYF. CDR3 DNA sequence: TGTGCCAGCCTTCTCCGGGAGCAGTACTTC.

The gene calls are TRBV5-6 and TRBJ2-7; D ambiguous. The V gene lost 1 base and the J gene lost 2 bases, with 4 bases spanning the gap. This CDR3 has 12 residues. The germline V gene has CDR1 SGHDT and CDR2 YYEEEE. The CDR3 nucleotides are TGTGCCAGCAGCTTGTCAACCTACGAGCAGTACTTC. Protein product: CASSLSTYEQYF.

For this clonotype: Since the CDR3 does not end with the conserved phenylalanine or tryptophan, this likely comes from a read error. It is unclear where the CDR3 begins or ends on the DNA, so no DNA is shown, and the CDR3 is as TCRdb lists it. The chain employs TRBV29-1 and TRBJ2-3. Germline CDR1 SQVTM, CDR2 ANQGSEA. The CDR3 spans 14 residues, counting both ends. CDR3 loop: CSGLAGLSTDTRYL.

With regard to this clonotype: The CDR3 end shows no conserved phenylalanine or tryptophan, and so a read error is likely. No DNA is shown, since the ends of the CDR3 on it are uncertain; the CDR3 is the one TCRdb lists. The chain links TRBV11-1 to TRBJ2-5; the D call in the table, TRBD2, was not verified against the DNA. Germline V gene data show CDR1 as SGHAT and CDR2 as FQDESV (reference sequence). The CDR3 comprises 12 residues, both ends counted. CDR3 in amino acids: CASKLGGETKYY.

On this clonotype itself: A read error may produce the germline difference seen at one junction end. The chain uses TRBV6-5 and TRBJ2-5, with unresolved D. The length of the CDR3 is 16 residues. CDR1 and CDR2 (germline): MNHEY, SVGAGI. The CDR3 region has the DNA TGTGCCAGCAGTCCGTCTCCCAGGATCCAACAAGAGACCCGGTACTTC. Amino acids: CASSPSPRIQQETRYF.

This clonotype was detected once. V usage is TRBV4-3 and J usage is TRBJ1-4; a weak D match, TRBD1 (5 bases). Germline V gives CDR1 LGHNA, CDR2 YSLEER. The CDR3 is 15 amino acids. V was cut by 4 bases and J by 5 bases, with 14 bases left in between. CDR3 region: CASSPSRGFNEKLFF. The CDR3 bases are TGCGCCAGCAGCCCTAGTCGGGGGTTCAATGAAAAACTGTTTTTT.

This clonotype came up a few times. The V call is TRBV5-1, the J call TRBJ2-5; 7 bases align to TRBD2. V lost 5 bases to trimming and J lost 1 base; unmatched junction nucleotides: 8. The CDR3 length is 15 residues. Germline V gene sequence: CDR1 SGHRS, CDR2 YFSETQ. As DNA, the CDR3 is TGCGCCAGCAGTCGATTCAGCGGGATCCAAGAGACCCAGTACTTC. It codes for CASSRFSGIQETQYF.

Ten or more counts support this clonotype. J is TRBJ1-5 and V is TRBV6-1; TRBD1 matches at 7 bases. The CDR3 contains 15 residues. The V segment lost 5 bases and the J segment 3 bases; nucleotides outside the gene matches: 7. The germline V gene has CDR1 MNHNS and CDR2 SASEGT. CDR3 coding DNA: TGTGCCAGCAGTTCTAAGACAGGGATCAATCAGCCCCAGCATTTT. Protein: CASSSKTGINQPQHF.

In DNA form, the CDR3 reads TGCAGCGTTTACACCACAGTTCCAGATACGCAGTATTTT. Translated, it gives CSVYTTVPDTQYF. The V and J genes are TRBV29-1 and TRBJ2-3, with D unclear. The CDR3 extends over 13 amino acids. Germline V gene sequence: CDR1 SQVTM, CDR2 ANQGSEA. Trimming removed 5 bases from V and 4 bases from J, with 13 bases in between.

This clonotype was recorded once. The chain is built from TRBV6-5 and TRBJ2-1; D possibly corresponds to TRBD2 (5 bases). Germline CDR1 is MNHEY and CDR2 is SVGAGI. CDR3 length equals 13 residues. In nucleotides, the CDR3 is TGTTCCTGCTCAAGGGCGGGTTACAATGAGCAGTTCTTC. Translating it yields CSCSRAGYNEQFF.